This T cell receptor beta chain was captured in a study of post-analysis software for immune sequencing data (dated by TCRdb to 2014 to 2015). Looking at the study overall: Disease courses on record covered relapsing-remitting, secondary progressive and progressive-relapsing multiple sclerosis, though some patients had no subtype annotation. The patient repertoires were compared against approximately ten previously published healthy control repertoires obtained from donors aged about 6 to 26 years. A subset of samples was prepared in parallel using single-end sample barcoding, then pooled and co-amplified after Illumina adapter ligation.

The research as a whole found: Multiple sclerosis patients had significantly lower normalized Chao1 diversity than controls, a result that suggests substantial peripheral T-cell clonal expansion. About five TRBV segments, including TRBV5-6, TRBV5-1 and TRBV20-1, were significantly more frequent in patients than controls. Direct clustering with F measure revealed strong co-clustering of samples prepared in the same batch, which led to a batch-effect correction. The multiple sclerosis patient group was slightly younger than the control group.

To demonstrate the VDJtools post-analysis software, TCR beta repertoires were profiled from the peripheral blood of some 12 young patients with multiple sclerosis. Multiple sclerosis patients were children and adolescents aged roughly 6 to 16 years. As to this clonotype: This clone's antigen is unknown. The record has no base qualities; no much larger clone is one base away.

Libraries came from PCR. Sequencing instrument: Illumina HiSeq 2500. To reduce PCR and sequencing biases, unique molecular identifiers were incorporated into the TCR beta cDNA libraries. Roughly 0.5 million cDNA molecules were obtained per 1 to 10 million input T cells, so each molecule approximated one T cell. The patient libraries were prepared and sequenced using the same protocol as the earlier healthy control dataset. Samples belonging to the same batch were prepared together, multiplexed and sequenced on a shared HiSeq lane. The original pipeline was this. MIGEC handled the raw barcoded reads, throwing out single-read molecular identifier groups before consensus assembly and CDR3 extraction. VDJtools was used for post-analysis of the clonotype tables, with diversity normalized by down-sampling every dataset to the smallest sample size. To correct batch-related cross-sample contamination, repertoire overlap clustering matched CDR3 amino acid sequences but not nucleotide sequences. In-frame beta chains were kept once TCRdb had trimmed the public reads at Q25 with fastp and called clones with MiXCR. Rows with one shared CDR3 protein collapse into an entry with the most common genes and DNA. These V and J calls rely on TCRdb rather than the paper's analysis. For this sample there are hundreds of thousands of distinct CDR3 sequences; around 40% appear just once. Of the sample, more than 1.5% is held by the ten largest clones.

The CDR3 runs 17 residues from the cysteine to the phenylalanine. Just the 51-base CDR3 DNA is kept, in frame starting at base 1. V trim: 6 bases; J trim: 4 bases; unmatched bases: 15. The CDR1 and CDR2 encoded by the germline V gene are SGHDT and YYEEEE. The TCR originated in a girl under 18 with multiple sclerosis. This chain joins TRBV5-6 to TRBJ2-3; 9 bases in the junction line up with TRBD2. Sample: blood. The nucleotides are TGTGCCAGCACTCAGCTGACCGGGACTAGCAGTTCAGATACGCAGTATTTT. It translates to CASTQLTGTSSSDTQYF.